The TCR beta chain described here comes from a study of cytotoxic CD8 clonotypes in ibrutinib-treated CLL. On the study more broadly: The cohort had over ten relapsed/refractory and some 14 treatment-naive patients, around 18 IGHV unmutated.

Investigators sought sequencing depths of between 1 in 200,000 and 1 in 1 million T cells. Profiled with immunoSEQ multiplex PCR; TCRdb holds only in-frame clones, not every one. The table includes about 39,000 clones, 65% to 70% detected once. Overall study findings and caveats: Increased clonality at ibrutinib response gave way to a return toward baseline at progression. Researchers report that baseline clonality outpaced age-matched healthy donors and tracked circulating CD8+ T-cell counts.

On this clone: Its antigen is currently unknown.

The CDR3 extends over 13 amino acids. The V segment lost 4 bases and the J segment 4 bases; nucleotides outside the gene matches: 2. Germline CDR1 reads MGHDK; CDR2 reads SYGVNS. The specimen comprised PBMCs, sampled at disease progression, from a patient treated with ibrutinib. This sequence joins TRBV25-1 and TRBJ1-1, with 8 bases identical to TRBD1. The sequence was collected from a human donor with chronic lymphocytic leukemia. The CDR3: CASSATGGTEAFF. The DNA for the CDR3 is TGTGCCAGCAGTGCCACAGGGGGCACTGAAGCTTTCTTT.